Sequencing of this T cell receptor beta chain was carried out in a study of T cell repertoires in cytomegalovirus infection. In the study overall: CMV infection and matching HLA type were both indicated by public TCR beta signatures. General study points: The cumulative frequency of public TCR beta families identified carriers of CMV plus the relevant HLA. Dominating the ex vivo response were HLA-C-restricted CMV-specific TCR beta clonotypes.

Germline V gene sequence: CDR1 MNHNS, CDR2 SASEGT. The CDR3 is 13 amino acids. V lost 6 bases and J lost 4, with 12 bases in between. To note about this clonotype: Its target is unknown.

TCRdb recomputed calls from the reads with MiXCR, one row per CDR3 protein. This table holds 250,000 or so distinct CDR3 sequences, 9% to 15% found once. This chain joins TRBV6-1 and TRBJ2-5; D gene unclear. The sample taken for sequencing was PBMCs. The receptor was isolated from a human donor in good health (CMV status not recorded). Some clones in this sample may be carry-over from other donors' samples. This CDR3 is CASSLQLGETQYF. The CDR3 coding sequence is TGTGCCAGCAGCCTACAGCTAGGAGAGACCCAGTACTTC.